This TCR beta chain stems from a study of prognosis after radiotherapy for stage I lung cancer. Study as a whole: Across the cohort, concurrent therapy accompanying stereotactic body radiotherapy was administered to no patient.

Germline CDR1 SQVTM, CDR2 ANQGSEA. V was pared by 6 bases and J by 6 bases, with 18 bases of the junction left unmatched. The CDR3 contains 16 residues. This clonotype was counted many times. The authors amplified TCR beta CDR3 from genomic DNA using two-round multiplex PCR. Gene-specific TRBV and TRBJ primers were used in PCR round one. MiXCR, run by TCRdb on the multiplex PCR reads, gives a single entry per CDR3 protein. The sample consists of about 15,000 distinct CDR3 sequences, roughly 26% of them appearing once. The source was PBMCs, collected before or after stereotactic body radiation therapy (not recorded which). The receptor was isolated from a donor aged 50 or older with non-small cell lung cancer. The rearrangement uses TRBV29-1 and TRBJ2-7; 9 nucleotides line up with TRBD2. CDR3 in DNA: TGCAGCGTCGGAACTCGAGCGGGAGGTCTTCGGGCCGAGCAGTACTTC. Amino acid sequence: CSVGTRAGGLRAEQYF.